This T cell receptor beta chain was identified in a study of T cells in Graves' hyperthyroidism and ophthalmopathy. On the study more broadly: Peripheral blood was acquired at first diagnosis, ahead of any therapy whatsoever. Overall study findings and caveats: Ophthalmopathy stood apart from stable hyperthyroidism in a 13 V-J model. Most clonotypes expanded in the thyroid (above 0.001) were also present in blood.

Germline assignment: CDR1 MDHEN and CDR2 SYDVKM. The CDR3 covers 14 residues. V was trimmed by 3 bases and J by 2 bases, leaving 10 bases between them. TCR beta CDR3 region amplification was performed from RNA transcripts. HTBI primers were employed in a first-round RT-PCR of the TCR CDR3. TCRdb processed the multiplex PCR reads anew with MiXCR; each CDR3 protein has one entry. The table has 300,000 or so distinct CDR3 sequences, about 15% seen once. An approximately 9.8 ml volume of fresh peripheral blood provided the PBMCs. This clonotype was seen repeatedly, ten times or more. As yet, its antigen is unknown.

The origin of this receptor is a young man with Graves' hyperthyroidism. The chain uses TRBV28 and TRBJ1-1; D remains ambiguous. Sequencing was performed on blood. The CDR3 region has the DNA TGTGCCAGCAGTTTCGAGGAGACAAACACTGAAGCTTTCTTT. Protein: CASSFEETNTEAFF.